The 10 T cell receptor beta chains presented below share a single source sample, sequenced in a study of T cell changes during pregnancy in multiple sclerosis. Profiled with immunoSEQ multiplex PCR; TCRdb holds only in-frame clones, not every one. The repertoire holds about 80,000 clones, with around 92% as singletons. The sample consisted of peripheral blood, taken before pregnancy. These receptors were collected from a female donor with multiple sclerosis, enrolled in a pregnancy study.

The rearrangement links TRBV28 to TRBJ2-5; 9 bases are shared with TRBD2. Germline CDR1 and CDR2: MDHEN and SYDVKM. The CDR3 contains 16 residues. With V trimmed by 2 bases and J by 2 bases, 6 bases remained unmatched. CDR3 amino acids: CASSLIASGTQETQYF. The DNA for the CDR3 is TGTGCCAGCAGTTTAATCGCTAGCGGGACACAAGAGACCCAGTACTTC.

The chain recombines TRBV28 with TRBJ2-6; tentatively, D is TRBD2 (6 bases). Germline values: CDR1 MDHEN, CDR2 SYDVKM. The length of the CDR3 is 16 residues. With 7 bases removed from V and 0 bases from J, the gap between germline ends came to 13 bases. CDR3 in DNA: TGTGCCAGCAAAAGTTGGACTATCTCTGGGGCCAACGTCCTGACTTTC. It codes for CASKSWTISGANVLTF.

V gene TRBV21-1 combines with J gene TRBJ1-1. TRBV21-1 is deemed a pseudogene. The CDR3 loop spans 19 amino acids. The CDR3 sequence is CASSKGPPGVRDGNTEAFF. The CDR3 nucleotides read TGTGCCAGCAGCAAAGGGCCCCCGGGTGTACGGGATGGGAACACTGAAGCTTTCTTT.

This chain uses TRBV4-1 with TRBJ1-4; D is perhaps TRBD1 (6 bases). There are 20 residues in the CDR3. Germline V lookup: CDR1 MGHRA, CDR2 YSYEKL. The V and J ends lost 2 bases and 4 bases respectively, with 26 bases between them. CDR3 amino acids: CASSQPRIRDTPRINEKLFF. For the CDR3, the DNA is TGCGCCAGCAGCCAACCCAGGATTAGGGACACACCGAGGATTAATGAAAAACTGTTTTTT.

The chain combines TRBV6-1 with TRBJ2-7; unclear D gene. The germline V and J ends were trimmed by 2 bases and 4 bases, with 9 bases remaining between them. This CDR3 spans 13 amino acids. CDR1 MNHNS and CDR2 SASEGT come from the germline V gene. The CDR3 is CASSELHNYEQYF. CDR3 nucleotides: TGTGCCAGCAGTGAACTTCACAATTACGAGCAGTACTTC.

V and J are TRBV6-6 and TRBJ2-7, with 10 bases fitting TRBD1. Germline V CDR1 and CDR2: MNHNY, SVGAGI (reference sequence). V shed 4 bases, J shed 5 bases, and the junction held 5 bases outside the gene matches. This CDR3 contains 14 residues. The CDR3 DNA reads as TGTGCCAGCAGTTGGGGACAGGGGATCAACGAGCAGTACTTC. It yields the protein CASSWGQGINEQYF.

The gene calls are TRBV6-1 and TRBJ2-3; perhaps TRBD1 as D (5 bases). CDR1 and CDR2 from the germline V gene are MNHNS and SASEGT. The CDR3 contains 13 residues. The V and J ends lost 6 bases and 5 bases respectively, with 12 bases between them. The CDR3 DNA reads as TGTGCCAGCAGGTTTCAGGGTGGAGATACGCAGTATTTT. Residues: CASRFQGGDTQYF.

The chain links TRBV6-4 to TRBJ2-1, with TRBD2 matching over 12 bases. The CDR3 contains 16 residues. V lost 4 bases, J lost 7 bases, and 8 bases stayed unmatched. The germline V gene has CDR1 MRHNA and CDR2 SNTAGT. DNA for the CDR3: TGTGCCAGCAGTGCCTCGACTAGCGGGAGACAAAATGAGCAGTTCTTC. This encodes CASSASTSGRQNEQFF.

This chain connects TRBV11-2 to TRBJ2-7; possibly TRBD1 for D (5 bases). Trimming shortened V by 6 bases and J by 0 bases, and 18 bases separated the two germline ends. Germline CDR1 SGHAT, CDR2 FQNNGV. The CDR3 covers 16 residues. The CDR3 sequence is CASRLLDTVNSYEQYF. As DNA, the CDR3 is TGTGCCAGCAGACTCTTGGACACGGTTAACTCCTACGAGCAGTACTTC. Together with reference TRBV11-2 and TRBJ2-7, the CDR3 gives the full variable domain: EAGVAQSPRYKIIEKRQSVAFWCNPISGHATLYWYQQILGQGPKLLIQFQNNGVVDDSQLPKDRFSAERLKGVDSTLKIQPAKLEDSAVYLCASRLLDTVNSYEQYFGPGTRLTVT.

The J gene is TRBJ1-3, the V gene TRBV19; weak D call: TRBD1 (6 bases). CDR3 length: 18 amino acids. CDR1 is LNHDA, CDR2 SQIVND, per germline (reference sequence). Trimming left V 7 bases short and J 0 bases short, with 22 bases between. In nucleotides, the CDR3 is TGTGCCAGTACTCAAGACCCGCAGGGGACTAGCTCTGGAAACACCATATATTTT. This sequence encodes CASTQDPQGTSSGNTIYF.